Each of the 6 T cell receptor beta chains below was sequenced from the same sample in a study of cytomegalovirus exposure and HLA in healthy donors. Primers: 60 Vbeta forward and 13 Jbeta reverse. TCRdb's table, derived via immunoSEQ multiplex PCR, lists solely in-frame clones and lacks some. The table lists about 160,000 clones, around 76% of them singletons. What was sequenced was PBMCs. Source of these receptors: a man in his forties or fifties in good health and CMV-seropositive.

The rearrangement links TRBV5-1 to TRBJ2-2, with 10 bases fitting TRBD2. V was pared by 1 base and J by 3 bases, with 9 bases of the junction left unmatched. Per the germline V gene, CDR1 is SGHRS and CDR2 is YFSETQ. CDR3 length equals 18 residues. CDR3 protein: CASSLRGGLAVHTGELFF. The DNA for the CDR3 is TGCGCCAGCAGCTTGAGGGGCGGACTAGCGGTTCACACCGGGGAGCTGTTTTTT.

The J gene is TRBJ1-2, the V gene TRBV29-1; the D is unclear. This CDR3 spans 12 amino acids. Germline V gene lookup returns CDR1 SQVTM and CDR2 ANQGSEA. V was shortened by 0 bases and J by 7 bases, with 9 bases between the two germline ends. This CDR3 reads CSVEDQMVGYTF. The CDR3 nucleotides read TGCAGCGTTGAAGATCAGATGGTTGGCTACACCTTC.

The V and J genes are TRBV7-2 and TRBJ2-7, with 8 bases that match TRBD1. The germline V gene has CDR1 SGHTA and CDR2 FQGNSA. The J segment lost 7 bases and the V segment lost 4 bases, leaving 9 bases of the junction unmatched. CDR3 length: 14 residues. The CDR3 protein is CASSSRQGPGEQYF. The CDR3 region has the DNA TGTGCCAGCAGCTCCAGACAGGGGCCGGGTGAGCAGTACTTC.

CDR3: CASSFQQGVTEAFF. As DNA, the CDR3 is TGTGCCAGCAGCTTCCAACAGGGGGTCACTGAAGCTTTCTTT. The V gene is TRBV7-3, the J gene TRBJ1-1, with 8 bases fitting TRBD1. The CDR3 length is 14 residues. The germline gives CDR1 SGHTA, CDR2 FQGTGA. Trimming at V came to 3 bases and at J to 4 bases, leaving 4 bases not matched to a gene.

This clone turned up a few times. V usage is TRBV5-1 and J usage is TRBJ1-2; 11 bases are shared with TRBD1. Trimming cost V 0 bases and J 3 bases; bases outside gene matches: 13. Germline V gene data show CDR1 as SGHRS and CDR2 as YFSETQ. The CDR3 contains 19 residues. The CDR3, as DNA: TGCGCCAGCAGCTTGGAACCGGACAGGGGGCAAATTTACGACTATGGCTACACCTTC. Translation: CASSLEPDRGQIYDYGYTF.

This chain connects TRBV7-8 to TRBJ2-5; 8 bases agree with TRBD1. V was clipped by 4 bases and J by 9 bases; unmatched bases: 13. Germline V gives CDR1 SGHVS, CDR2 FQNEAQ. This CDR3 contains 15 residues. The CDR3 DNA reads TGTGCCAGCAGCTCGACAGGGGTCGGAACCGGGGCCCAGTACTTC. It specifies CASSSTGVGTGAQYF.